This TCR beta chain was found in a study of a mutant IDH1 vaccine in newly diagnosed glioma. Turning to this clone: Its antigen is not identified.

Clones were sequenced by immunoSEQ multiplex PCR, and TCRdb holds only the in-frame ones, with some missing. The table shows over 95,000 clones, with about nine tenths occurring only once. Sample time point: week 11, during vaccination. Topical imiquimod was applied with each vaccine dose, which held 300 ug of mutant IDH1 20-mer peptide. New WHO grade 3 or 4 astrocytomas that were IDH1-mutant and ATRX-lost had been found in donors. This CDR3 has 14 residues. Germline CDR1 is MNHEY and CDR2 is SVGAGI. Trimming took 7 bases from V and 0 from J, leaving 13 bases between them. This chain joins TRBV6-5 and TRBJ2-7; D unresolved. This receptor was identified in a woman aged 45 to 65 with glioma. This specimen consisted of PBMCs, obtained from a glioma patient whose treatment included an IDH1 peptide vaccine. The CDR3 DNA reads TGTGCCAGCACCCCTCGTTCGGGCTCCTACGAGCAGTACTTC. This translates into CASTPRSGSYEQYF.